This is a list of T cell receptor beta chains from one sample in a study of T cell responses to AZD1222 COVID-19 vaccine. The table came from immunoSEQ multiplex PCR; TCRdb's copy has only in-frame clones and leaves some out. The profile shows approximately 75,000 clones, 80% to 90% of them singletons. The sample consisted of peripheral blood, taken 28 days after the second AZD1222 dose. These receptors were obtained from an adult who received the AZD1222 COVID-19 vaccine. Both conserved end residues are part of each CDR3. A D gene is named only where the DNA matches it firmly. Only part of the rows carry a size: once, few, many, or a class if the clone is expanded.

abundance: -; j_gene: TRBJ2-1; v_gene: TRBV5-5; d_gene: TRBD2; CDR3aa: CASSSDVAGGWNEQFF; CDR3nt: TGTGCCAGCAGCTCCGACGTAGCGGGGGGGTGGAATGAGCAGTTCTTC
abundance: -; j_gene: TRBJ2-5; v_gene: TRBV5-4; d_gene: -; CDR3aa: CASSLASGESETQYF; CDR3nt: TGTGCCAGCAGCTTGGCCAGCGGTGAGAGTGAGACCCAGTACTTC
abundance: -; j_gene: TRBJ2-3; v_gene: TRBV2; d_gene: -; CDR3aa: CASSEVGGPDTQYF; CDR3nt: TGTGCCAGCAGTGAAGTAGGTGGGCCAGATACGCAGTATTTT
abundance: once; j_gene: TRBJ2-2; v_gene: TRBV5-1; d_gene: TRBD2; CDR3aa: CASSFFLGEGTGELFF; CDR3nt: TGCGCCAGCAGCTTCTTCTTGGGGGAGGGCACCGGGGAGCTGTTTTTT
abundance: -; j_gene: TRBJ1-2; v_gene: TRBV27; d_gene: -; CDR3aa: CASTVAWTSNYGYTF; CDR3nt: TGTGCCAGCACGGTCGCGTGGACTTCGAACTATGGCTACACCTTC
abundance: -; j_gene: TRBJ2-3; v_gene: TRBV20-1; d_gene: -; CDR3aa: CSASLRAPHAGSTDTQYF; CDR3nt: TGCAGTGCTAGTCTTCGAGCGCCACACGCCGGGAGCACAGATACGCAGTATTTT
abundance: -; j_gene: TRBJ1-2; v_gene: TRBV6-5; d_gene: TRBD1; CDR3aa: CASSSYRGLGYTF; CDR3nt: TGTGCCAGCAGTTCCTATAGGGGGCTTGGCTACACCTTC
abundance: once; j_gene: TRBJ1-3; v_gene: TRBV6-2/TRBV6-3; d_gene: -; CDR3aa: CASSYGMIRGNTIYF; CDR3nt: TGTGCCAGCAGTTACGGCATGATAAGGGGAAACACCATATATTTT
abundance: -; j_gene: TRBJ1-6; v_gene: TRBV6-1; d_gene: -; CDR3aa: CASSEASNSPLHF; CDR3nt: TGTGCCAGCAGTGAGGCCAGCAATTCACCCCTCCACTTT
abundance: -; j_gene: TRBJ2-7; v_gene: TRBV5-4; d_gene: -; CDR3aa: CASSRQGVHEQYF; CDR3nt: TGTGCCAGCAGTCGCCAGGGTGTCCACGAGCAGTACTTC
abundance: -; j_gene: TRBJ1-1; v_gene: TRBV4-1; d_gene: -; CDR3aa: CASSQASRVQNTEAFF; CDR3nt: TGCGCCAGCAGCCAAGCTTCCAGGGTCCAGAACACTGAAGCTTTCTTT
abundance: -; j_gene: TRBJ2-1; v_gene: TRBV12-5; d_gene: TRBD2; CDR3aa: CASGLVGLAGTGSYNEQFF; CDR3nt: TGTGCTAGTGGTTTGGTTGGACTAGCGGGGACTGGGTCCTACAATGAGCAGTTCTTC
abundance: -; j_gene: TRBJ2-3; v_gene: TRBV10-1; d_gene: -; CDR3aa: CASSEDGAGQPDTQYF; CDR3nt: TGCGCCAGCAGTGAGGACGGTGCGGGGCAACCAGATACGCAGTATTTT
abundance: -; j_gene: TRBJ2-3; v_gene: TRBV4-3; d_gene: -; CDR3aa: CASSQEEGIFTQYF; CDR3nt: TGCGCCAGCAGCCAAGAAGAAGGGATTTTCACCCAGTATTTT
abundance: -; j_gene: TRBJ1-2; v_gene: TRBV3-1/TRBV3-2; d_gene: -; CDR3aa: CASSQGYGYTF; CDR3nt: TGTGCCAGCAGCCAAGGCTATGGCTACACCTTC
abundance: -; j_gene: TRBJ2-7; v_gene: TRBV19; d_gene: -; CDR3aa: CASSLRPGLMGEQYF; CDR3nt: TGTGCCAGTAGTCTCCGACCGGGCCTGATGGGAGAGCAGTACTTC
abundance: -; j_gene: TRBJ1-4; v_gene: TRBV19; d_gene: -; CDR3aa: CASSIWAANEKLFF; CDR3nt: TGTGCCAGTAGTATTTGGGCGGCTAATGAAAAACTGTTTTTT
abundance: -; j_gene: TRBJ1-4; v_gene: TRBV5-4; d_gene: -; CDR3aa: CASSSSGTPEKLFF; CDR3nt: TGTGCCAGCAGCTCGTCAGGGACCCCTGAAAAACTGTTTTTT
abundance: -; j_gene: TRBJ2-2; v_gene: TRBV19; d_gene: -; CDR3aa: CASSSPQGQAHTGELFF; CDR3nt: TGTGCCAGTAGTTCCCCCCAGGGGCAGGCCCACACCGGGGAGCTGTTTTTT
abundance: -; j_gene: TRBJ1-5; v_gene: TRBV24-1; d_gene: -; CDR3aa: CATSARQDNQPQHF; CDR3nt: TGTGCCACCAGTGCTAGACAGGACAATCAGCCCCAGCATTTT
abundance: -; j_gene: TRBJ1-6; v_gene: TRBV4-2; d_gene: -; CDR3aa: CASSQGRDSPLHF; CDR3nt: TGTGCCAGCAGCCAAGGCCGGGATTCACCCCTCCACTTT
abundance: once; j_gene: TRBJ1-1; v_gene: TRBV15; d_gene: -; CDR3aa: CATSREVQGTEAFF; CDR3nt: TGTGCCACCAGCAGGGAGGTTCAGGGCACTGAAGCTTTCTTT
abundance: -; j_gene: TRBJ2-7; v_gene: TRBV2; d_gene: TRBD2; CDR3aa: CASKFELLASDEQYF; CDR3nt: TGTGCCAGCAAATTTGAATTACTAGCGTCCGACGAGCAGTACTTC
abundance: -; j_gene: TRBJ1-1; v_gene: TRBV5-1; d_gene: TRBD1; CDR3aa: CASSSGQGYTEAFF; CDR3nt: TGCGCCAGCAGCTCAGGACAGGGGTACACTGAAGCTTTCTTT
abundance: many; j_gene: TRBJ1-2; v_gene: TRBV3-1/TRBV3-2; d_gene: -; CDR3aa: CASSEGGAGYGYTF; CDR3nt: TGTGCCAGCAGCGAAGGGGGGGCGGGCTATGGCTACACCTTC
abundance: once; j_gene: TRBJ2-7; v_gene: TRBV2; d_gene: -; CDR3aa: CASSSPRRVYEQYF; CDR3nt: TGTGCCAGCAGCTCTCCTCGGAGGGTCTACGAGCAGTACTTC
abundance: -; j_gene: TRBJ1-3; v_gene: TRBV30; d_gene: -; CDR3aa: CAWTQRGNTIYF; CDR3nt: TGTGCCTGGACCCAGAGAGGAAACACCATATATTTT
abundance: -; j_gene: TRBJ1-6; v_gene: TRBV30; d_gene: TRBD1; CDR3aa: CAWSGDRNSPLHF; CDR3nt: TGTGCCTGGAGCGGGGACAGGAATTCACCCCTCCACTTT
abundance: -; j_gene: TRBJ1-2; v_gene: TRBV4-1; d_gene: -; CDR3aa: CASSQVMPNYGYTF; CDR3nt: TGCGCCAGCAGCCAAGTCATGCCTAACTATGGCTACACCTTC
abundance: -; j_gene: TRBJ1-4; v_gene: TRBV15; d_gene: -; CDR3aa: CATSRGRGGEKLFF; CDR3nt: TGTGCCACCAGCAGAGGCAGGGGAGGAGAAAAACTGTTTTTT
abundance: -; j_gene: TRBJ2-7; v_gene: TRBV5-1; d_gene: TRBD2; CDR3aa: CASSLGLAGGRSHEQYF; CDR3nt: TGCGCCAGCAGCTTAGGACTAGCGGGGGGGCGGTCCCACGAGCAGTACTTC
abundance: -; j_gene: TRBJ2-7; v_gene: TRBV19; d_gene: -; CDR3aa: CASSDGANSYEQYF; CDR3nt: TGTGCCAGTAGCGATGGCGCGAACTCCTACGAGCAGTACTTC
abundance: -; j_gene: TRBJ1-5; v_gene: TRBV7-2; d_gene: -; CDR3aa: CASSFTGHQPQHF; CDR3nt: TGTGCCAGCAGCTTTACAGGGCATCAGCCCCAGCATTTT
abundance: once; j_gene: TRBJ1-1; v_gene: TRBV6-2/TRBV6-3; d_gene: -; CDR3aa: CASSREAGNTEAFF; CDR3nt: TGTGCCAGCAGTAGGGAGGCAGGGAACACTGAAGCTTTCTTT
abundance: -; j_gene: TRBJ1-3; v_gene: TRBV6-5; d_gene: -; CDR3aa: CASSDSRGNGNTIYF; CDR3nt: TGTGCCAGCAGCGACTCCCGAGGGAATGGAAACACCATATATTTT
abundance: -; j_gene: TRBJ1-3; v_gene: TRBV19; d_gene: -; CDR3aa: CASSTRRSSGNTIYF; CDR3nt: TGTGCCAGTAGTACCAGACGTTCCTCTGGAAACACCATATATTTT
abundance: -; j_gene: TRBJ2-7; v_gene: TRBV3-1/TRBV3-2; d_gene: -; CDR3aa: CASSQDPGPRNEQYF; CDR3nt: TGTGCCAGCAGCCAAGATCCGGGACCGCGGAACGAGCAGTACTTC
abundance: -; j_gene: TRBJ2-7; v_gene: TRBV30; d_gene: TRBD2; CDR3aa: CAWSAGLAGAYEQYF; CDR3nt: TGTGCCTGGAGTGCCGGGCTAGCGGGGGCCTACGAGCAGTACTTC
abundance: -; j_gene: TRBJ2-7; v_gene: TRBV19; d_gene: TRBD2; CDR3aa: CASSIGGGFYEQYF; CDR3nt: TGTGCCAGTAGTATTGGCGGGGGGTTCTACGAGCAGTACTTC
abundance: -; j_gene: TRBJ2-3; v_gene: TRBV29-1; d_gene: -; CDR3aa: CSVEEGFSDTQYF; CDR3nt: TGCAGCGTTGAAGAAGGGTTTTCAGATACGCAGTATTTT
abundance: -; j_gene: TRBJ2-5; v_gene: TRBV28; d_gene: TRBD2; CDR3aa: CASSIAGGRLETQYF; CDR3nt: TGTGCCAGCAGCATAGCGGGGGGGCGCCTAGAGACCCAGTACTTC
abundance: -; j_gene: TRBJ1-4; v_gene: TRBV18; d_gene: -; CDR3aa: CASSPGGPLEKLFF; CDR3nt: TGTGCCAGCTCACCGGGGGGCCCCCTAGAAAAACTGTTTTTT
abundance: -; j_gene: TRBJ1-1; v_gene: TRBV5-1; d_gene: -; CDR3aa: CASSFEHAANTEAFF; CDR3nt: TGCGCCAGCAGCTTCGAGCATGCGGCGAACACTGAAGCTTTCTTT
abundance: once; j_gene: TRBJ1-5; v_gene: TRBV7-2; d_gene: -; CDR3aa: CASSLWFLDQPQHF; CDR3nt: TGTGCCAGCAGCTTATGGTTTTTGGATCAGCCCCAGCATTTT
abundance: once; j_gene: TRBJ2-1; v_gene: TRBV19; d_gene: TRBD1; CDR3aa: CASTRQGASYNEQFF; CDR3nt: TGTGCCAGTACTAGACAGGGGGCGTCCTACAATGAGCAGTTCTTC
abundance: -; j_gene: TRBJ2-3; v_gene: TRBV28; d_gene: -; CDR3aa: CASSLGRRTDTQYF; CDR3nt: TGTGCCAGCAGTCTTGGGAGGCGCACAGATACGCAGTATTTT
abundance: -; j_gene: TRBJ2-7; v_gene: TRBV24-1; d_gene: -; CDR3aa: CATSENSYEQYF; CDR3nt: TGTGCCACCAGTGAGAACTCCTACGAGCAGTACTTC
abundance: few; j_gene: TRBJ1-1; v_gene: TRBV2; d_gene: -; CDR3aa: CASRGHDGNTEAFF; CDR3nt: TGTGCCAGCAGGGGGCACGACGGAAACACTGAAGCTTTCTTT
abundance: -; j_gene: TRBJ2-2; v_gene: TRBV5-4; d_gene: -; CDR3aa: CASSRAIGTGELFF; CDR3nt: TGTGCCAGCAGCCGGGCCATTGGCACCGGGGAGCTGTTTTTT
abundance: -; j_gene: TRBJ2-7; v_gene: TRBV23-1; d_gene: TRBD2; CDR3aa: CASSQSGLIRYEQYF; CDR3nt: TGCGCCAGCAGTCAATCGGGACTAATCCGTTACGAGCAGTACTTC
abundance: -; j_gene: TRBJ2-3; v_gene: TRBV2; d_gene: TRBD2; CDR3aa: CASRATSGEVDTQYF; CDR3nt: TGTGCCAGCAGAGCGACTAGCGGGGAGGTGGATACGCAGTATTTT
abundance: -; j_gene: TRBJ2-3; v_gene: TRBV10-2; d_gene: TRBD2; CDR3aa: CASSRTSGTDTQYF; CDR3nt: TGCGCCAGCAGTCGGACTAGCGGCACAGATACGCAGTATTTT
abundance: once; j_gene: TRBJ1-4; v_gene: TRBV18; d_gene: TRBD1; CDR3aa: CASSPTGGDEKLFF; CDR3nt: TGTGCCAGCTCACCGACAGGGGGAGATGAAAAACTGTTTTTT